The clone carrying this T cell receptor beta chain was counted a few times. These data belong to a study of T cells after yellow fever vaccination. MiXCR was run by TCRdb on the 5' RACE reads, yielding one entry per CDR3 protein. The sample includes roughly 190,000 distinct CDR3 sequences, 8% to 13% of them seen just once. Germline V gene lookup returns CDR1 SGHAT and CDR2 FQNNGV. V lost 5 bases to trimming and J lost 8 bases, with 9 bases between them. This CDR3 region has 12 residues. This sequence joins TRBV11-2 and TRBJ1-4; unclear D gene. This receptor was taken from a man between 18 and 29 years old who received the YFV17D yellow fever vaccine. The sequencing here drew on CD8+ T cells sorted from PBMCs, taken 15 days after the yellow fever booster vaccination. The CDR3 DNA is TGTGCCAGCAGCCGATTCGGGGAAAAACTGTTTTTT. This sequence encodes CASSRFGEKLFF.